This passage covers 7 T cell receptor beta chains from one sample sequenced in a study of blood T cell repertoires in COVID-19. The protocol was immunoSEQ multiplex PCR, while the TCRdb copy is restricted to in-frame clones and leaves out a portion. Here the sample spans approximately 160,000 clones, 70% to 90% being singletons. Source material: peripheral blood. These receptors were taken from a woman aged 70-85 years with acute or convalescent COVID-19.

The rearrangement uses TRBV6-5 and TRBJ2-7; 7 nucleotides match TRBD1. CDR1 is MNHEY, CDR2 SVGAGI, per germline. V shed 4 bases and J 3 bases; nucleotides not matched to a gene: 0. The CDR3 contains 12 residues. The CDR3 protein is CASSSGGYEQYF. The DNA for the CDR3 is TGTGCCAGCAGTTCAGGGGGCTACGAGCAGTACTTC.

This clone is a singleton in its sample. The rearrangement uses TRBV18 and TRBJ1-4, with D tentatively TRBD1 (6 bases). The germline CDR1 and CDR2 sequences are KGHSH and LQKENI. The CDR3 has 16 residues. V was trimmed by 3 bases and J by 8 bases, leaving 19 bases between them. The CDR3 nucleotides read TGTGCCAGCTCACCCAAGCAAACAGGGTTTGGGGAAAAACTGTTTTTT. Residues: CASSPKQTGFGEKLFF.

The V gene is TRBV28, the J gene TRBJ2-7; D is perhaps TRBD1 (7 bases). The ends were cut back, 6 bases at V and 2 bases at J, with 11 bases in the middle. This CDR3 has 13 amino acids. From germline, CDR1 is MDHEN and CDR2 SYDVKM. Here the CDR3 DNA reads TGTGCCAGCAGGGAGGGACAGACCTACGAGCAGTACTTC. It encodes CASREGQTYEQYF.

Note on this clone: Other DNA variants within this sample encode the same CDR3. The chain has TRBV6-5 and TRBJ1-5; the match to TRBD1 covers 9 bases. Germline values: CDR1 MNHEY, CDR2 SVGAGI. Trimming at V came to 6 bases and at J to 1 base, leaving 1 base not matched to a gene. This CDR3 comprises 14 residues. The chain's CDR3 is CASRGTGSNQPQHF. The CDR3 bases are TGTGCCAGCAGGGGGACAGGGAGCAATCAGCCCCAGCATTTT.

This clone was recorded once. The genes are TRBV19 and TRBJ1-1, with TRBD1 as a possible D gene (5 bases). Per germline, CDR1 LNHDA and CDR2 SQIVND (reference sequence). The V end lost 3 bases, the J end lost 2 bases, and 19 bases lay between the germline ends. The CDR3 runs 17 residues. For the CDR3, the DNA is TGTGCCAGTAGTATGTTCGCTTCGGGGGGTTACAACACTGAAGCTTTCTTT. This codes for CASSMFASGGYNTEAFF.

V gene TRBV4-2 combines with J gene TRBJ1-1; 7 nucleotides match TRBD1. Trimming at V came to 1 base and at J to 0 bases, leaving 8 bases not matched to a gene. The CDR3 covers 17 residues. The V gene's germline CDR1 is LGHNA and CDR2 YNFKEQ. CDR3 residues: CASSQAGTAKLNTEAFF. CDR3 bases: TGTGCCAGCAGCCAAGCAGGGACAGCGAAGTTGAACACTGAAGCTTTCTTT.

V usage is TRBV2 and J usage is TRBJ1-2; D gene unclear. V lost 8 bases to trimming and J lost 5 bases, with 18 bases between them. Looked up from germline, CDR1 is SNHLY and CDR2 is FYNNEI. This CDR3 spans 14 amino acids. DNA of the CDR3: TGTGCCAGCTCTGTGACAAGGACTTCGTATGGCTACACCTTC. It encodes CASSVTRTSYGYTF. The whole variable domain, filled in from reference TRBV2 and TRBJ1-2, reads EPEVTQTPSHQVTQMGQEVILRCVPISNHLYFYWYRQILGQKVEFLVSFYNNEISEKSEIFDDQFSVERPDGSNFTLKIRSTKLEDSAMYFCASSVTRTSYGYTFGSGTRLTVV.